Listed below are T cell receptor beta chains from one sample, sequenced in a study. In TCRdb, the RT-PCR reads were re-called with MiXCR into one record per CDR3 protein. The sample comprises more than 600,000 distinct CDR3 sequences, approximately 15% of which are singletons, and roughly 3.6% rests with the top ten. The material sequenced was memory CD4+ T cells from blood. The receptors derive from a female donor in good health, serving as a healthy control. Each CDR3 is given with its conserved first and last residue.

v_gene,j_gene,CDR3aa
TRBV12-3/TRBV12-4,TRBJ2-5,CAIQTPSQETQYF
TRBV4-3,TRBJ1-5,CASSQGQGEQPQHF
TRBV20-1,TRBJ1-1,CSASRPSNTEAFF
TRBV6-5,TRBJ2-3,CASSDTKRGGDTQYF
TRBV24-1,TRBJ2-1,CATSDQSGSSYNEQFF
TRBV27,TRBJ1-6,CASSLGTNYSPLHF
TRBV7-2,TRBJ2-3,CASSQGTVQSDTQYF
TRBV5-1,TRBJ2-1,CATGMGGEEQFF
TRBV1,TRBJ2-3,CTSSQIPTTQYF
TRBV5-1,TRBJ1-1,CASSLGGGSTEAFF
TRBV7-2,TRBJ2-2,CASSLGGDRVMAGELFF
TRBV20-1,TRBJ2-7,CSARLAGGTLHEQYF
TRBV7-2,TRBJ2-4,CASSLRRQNIQYF
TRBV5-6,TRBJ2-5,CASSPGGEGKETQYF
TRBV20-1,TRBJ2-3,CSARDEFGQGATDTQYF
TRBV4-2,TRBJ2-3,CASSLAGTERNTQYF
TRBV16,TRBJ1-1,CASSRAGQGTNTEAFF
TRBV20-1,TRBJ1-1,CSAKTGGNTEAFF
TRBV6-1,TRBJ2-3,CASSSKAGTGGTDTQYF
TRBV20-1,TRBJ1-1,CRVVTGRTEAFF
TRBV6-5,TRBJ2-7,CASSYSRLGGGEQYF
TRBV20-1,TRBJ1-5,CSASEETGNQPQHF
TRBV28,TRBJ1-2,CASKPQNYGYTF
TRBV5-1,TRBJ2-7,CASSLQGVGSYEQYF
TRBV7-3,TRBJ2-3,CASSLGLPQGDTQYF
TRBV12-3/TRBV12-4,TRBJ1-3,CASSLGGGSGNTIYF
TRBV27,TRBJ2-3,CASSSLLAGGITDTQYF
TRBV3-1,TRBJ2-7,CASSQGPQGNYEQYF
TRBV7-2,TRBJ2-7,CASSLTGRAPYEQYF
TRBV20-1,TRBJ1-1,CSARDPRRGTEAFF
TRBV7-6,TRBJ1-1,CASSLARGGRDRTEAFF
TRBV6-1,TRBJ1-5,CASREPAGQAQHF
TRBV7-3,TRBJ1-1,CASSSGQGAHTEAFF
TRBV24-1,TRBJ2-3,CATSGADTQYF
TRBV7-9,TRBJ2-1,CASRVGLPNEQFF
TRBV7-2,TRBJ1-3,CASSRQGAGNTIYF
TRBV7-2,TRBJ2-2,CASSSSPGDFTGELFF
TRBV28,TRBJ1-1,CASSQGQGARAFF
TRBV4-2,TRBJ2-1,CASSPRIAGGYNEQFF
TRBV6-2/TRBV6-3,TRBJ1-1,CASSSRDRLNTEAFF
TRBV20-1,TRBJ1-2,CSGFSSRTYGYTF
TRBV6-2/TRBV6-3,TRBJ2-7,CASTPPGSYEQYF
TRBV6-1,TRBJ1-2,CASTHRDGGYTF
TRBV20-1,TRBJ2-1,CSARDPRGPGLAGKEQFF
TRBV7-2,TRBJ2-1,CASSRGPSGDNEQFF
TRBV7-2,TRBJ2-5,CTSAFGLSQETQYF
TRBV7-3,TRBJ2-3,CASSLYTTDTQYF
TRBV12-3/TRBV12-4,TRBJ1-3,CASSKSDSGNTIYF
TRBV30,TRBJ1-6,CACHPGPSTISPLHF
TRBV5-1,TRBJ2-7,CASSSGQGAIVGEQYF
TRBV27,TRBJ2-1,CASSLYLAGERDEQFF
TRBV11-2,TRBJ2-5,CASSPRRVDTETQYF
TRBV7-2,TRBJ2-2,CASSSSRLAGGTGELFF
TRBV15,TRBJ2-7,CATSRSGTGNSYEQYF
TRBV28,TRBJ1-2,CASSPRAGRATNYGYTF
TRBV6-2/TRBV6-3,TRBJ2-1,CASSGLAGGSRSYNEQFF